This T cell receptor (beta chain) was sequenced for a study of shared clonotypes between healthy human individuals. Study results and limitations: Non-shared clonotypes had lower generation probabilities than those shared by all four donors.

This clone was observed once. Its antigen is still unknown. Adult donors, all healthy and HIV-negative, had no recent acute infections or vaccinations. The authors split each subset's genomic DNA evenly across several immunoSEQ plates. Produced via immunoSEQ multiplex PCR; TCRdb's table is partial and in-frame only. The sample has over a million clones; around 97% are singletons. This TCR was recovered from a man in his thirties or forties in good health. Specimen: naive CD4+ T cells sorted from blood. Indicated subset: CD45RA+ positively selected.

The chain's CDR3 is CASSFIGAANEKLFF. In nucleotides, the CDR3 is TGCGCCAGCAGCTTCATCGGCGCAGCTAATGAAAAACTGTTTTTT. The V and J genes are TRBV5-1 and TRBJ1-4; no reliable D call. V was trimmed by 2 bases and J by 3 bases, leaving 11 bases between them. From germline, CDR1 is SGHRS and CDR2 YFSETQ. There are 15 residues in the CDR3. Full variable domain (rest looked up from reference TRBV5-1 and TRBJ1-4): KAGVTQTPRYLIKTRGQQVTLSCSPISGHRSVSWYQQTPGQGLQFLFEYFSETQRNKGNFPGRFSGRQFSNSRSEMNVSTLELGDSALYLCASSFIGAANEKLFFGSGTQLSVL.